What follows are 32 T cell receptor beta chains derived from one specimen sequenced in a study of T cell changes during pregnancy in multiple sclerosis. Method: immunoSEQ multiplex PCR; TCRdb's copy keeps in-frame clones and lacks some. The repertoire has 25,000 to 30,000 clones, more than 70% of them found once; the top ten carry just over 8%. The material sequenced was CD8+ T cells from peripheral blood mononuclear cells, taken after pregnancy. Receptors were obtained from a female donor with multiple sclerosis, enrolled in a pregnancy study.

This clone was detected once. The CDR3 loop is CSAQVLYGYTF. The CDR3 nucleotides read TGCAGTGCTCAGGTCCTCTATGGCTACACCTTC. This chain links TRBV20-1 with TRBJ1-2; D not resolved. This CDR3 is built from 11 residues. Trimming left V 5 bases short and J 4 bases short, with 8 bases between. Germline V lookup: CDR1 DFQATT, CDR2 SNEGSKA (reference sequence).

This chain joins TRBV28 and TRBJ1-6, with 11 bases matching TRBD1. The germline V gene encodes CDR1 MDHEN and CDR2 SYDVKM. The CDR3 sequence is 17 residues long. V lost 3 bases, J lost 7 bases, and 8 bases stayed unmatched. Written as DNA, the CDR3 is TGTGCCAGCAGTTTTGGCGGGACAGGGGGAAGAAATTCACCCCTCCACTTT. It encodes CASSFGGTGGRNSPLHF.

V gene TRBV11-2 combines with J gene TRBJ2-3; tentatively, D is TRBD1 (6 bases). This CDR3 is 15 amino acids long. Trimming stripped 2 bases from V and 5 bases from J, with 14 bases between. Germline-derived CDR1 and CDR2 are SGHAT and FQNNGV. The CDR3 loop is CASSLLRGRIDTQYF. The CDR3 DNA is TGTGCCAGCAGCTTACTCAGGGGCCGGATAGATACGCAGTATTTT.

In nucleotides, the CDR3 is TGTGCCAGCAGCCAAGATTATTTAGGAGGGGTGTATGAAAAACTGTTTTTT. It is translated as CASSQDYLGGVYEKLFF. The J gene is TRBJ1-4, the V gene TRBV4-2; D is possibly TRBD1 (5 bases). The V and J ends lost 0 bases and 6 bases respectively, with 17 bases between them. The length of the CDR3 is 17 residues. Germline assignment: CDR1 LGHNA and CDR2 YNFKEQ.

This rearrangement joins TRBV5-6 to TRBJ1-1, with D possibly TRBD1 on 5 matching bases. Trimming took off 5 bases at V and 5 bases at J, with 10 bases between the two ends. Germline CDR1 SGHDT, CDR2 YYEEEE. The CDR3 runs to 12 residues. This CDR3 reads CASRGGGTEAFF. CDR3 DNA sequence: TGTGCCAGCAGGGGGGGAGGGACTGAAGCTTTCTTT.

The V gene is TRBV6-5, the J gene TRBJ2-2; a weak D match, TRBD1 (6 bases). CDR3 length: 14 residues. CDR1 is MNHEY and CDR2 is SVGAGI in the germline V gene. Trimming shortened V by 6 bases and J by 6 bases, and 14 bases separated the two germline ends. The CDR3 DNA sequence: TGTGCCAGCAGCCCGGGACAAAGTGCCGGGGAGCTGTTTTTT. Translating it yields CASSPGQSAGELFF.

This chain joins TRBV5-1 and TRBJ2-2, with TRBD1 matching over 7 bases. V trimming: 4 bases; J trimming: 3 bases; junction bases outside the gene matches: 3. This CDR3 region has 14 residues. CDR1 and CDR2 from the germline V gene are SGHRS and YFSETQ. This CDR3 reads CASSIQGYTGELFF. In DNA form, the CDR3 reads TGCGCCAGCAGCATACAGGGGTACACCGGGGAGCTGTTTTTT.

In its sample, this clone is medium-sized. The chain uses TRBV29-1 and TRBJ2-1, with D perhaps TRBD2 (6 bases). Germline values: CDR1 SQVTM, CDR2 ANQGSEA. This CDR3 is built from 16 residues. The CDR3 loop is CSYGGDTAAPYNEQFF. Written as DNA, the CDR3 is TGCAGTTACGGCGGGGATACCGCGGCCCCCTACAATGAGCAGTTCTTC.

The chain is built from TRBV5-6 and TRBJ1-2; TRBD1 matches at 10 bases. This CDR3 is built from 17 residues. CDR1 is SGHDT, CDR2 YYEEEE, per germline. V was pared by 2 bases and J by 5 bases, with 12 bases of the junction left unmatched. The CDR3 sequence: CASSFLTGTGARYGYTF. CDR3 nucleotides: TGTGCCAGCAGCTTCCTAACCGGGACAGGGGCCCGATATGGCTACACCTTC. Supplemented by reference TRBV5-6 and TRBJ1-2, the full variable domain reads DAGVTQSPTHLIKTRGQQVTLRCSPKSGHDTVSWYQQALGQGPQFIFQYYEEEERQRGNFPDRFSGHQFPNYSSELNVNALLLGDSALYLCASSFLTGTGARYGYTFGSGTRLTVV.

The chain joins TRBV5-1 to TRBJ1-1; D call uncertain. CDR1 and CDR2 from the germline V gene are SGHRS and YFSETQ. V was shortened by 0 bases and J by 2 bases, with 8 bases between the two germline ends. The CDR3 totals 14 residues. The CDR3 reads CASSLGAGNTEAFF. In nucleotides, the CDR3 is TGCGCCAGCAGCTTGGGGGCAGGAAACACTGAAGCTTTCTTT.

There are a few counts of this clone. Sequence at one end of the junction differs from germline and may be a read error. The chain is built from TRBV7-7 and TRBJ1-5, with 10 bases matching TRBD1. CDR1 is SSHAT, CDR2 FNYEAQ, per germline (reference sequence). The CDR3 has 20 amino acids. The CDR3, as DNA: TGTGCTAGCAGCTTAGAGTTTAAGGGACAGGGGCGAAAAGGCAATCAGCCCCAGCATTTT. Protein: CASSLEFKGQGRKGNQPQHF.

V is TRBV4-2 and J is TRBJ2-2; TRBD1 matches 8 bases. V dropped 4 bases and J dropped 6; count of bases not matched to a gene: 7. Germline V gives CDR1 LGHNA, CDR2 YNFKEQ. This CDR3 is 15 amino acids long. The CDR3 protein is CASSLGQGASGELFF. For the CDR3, the DNA is TGTGCCAGCAGCCTAGGACAGGGAGCATCCGGGGAGCTGTTTTTT.

The chain links TRBV7-2 to TRBJ2-3; D call uncertain. The CDR3 runs 13 residues. Germline V gene data show CDR1 as SGHTA and CDR2 as FQGNSA. The V and J ends lost 1 base and 6 bases respectively, with 8 bases between them. For the CDR3, the DNA is TGTGCCAGCAGCTTAGGGTCCTACGATACGCAGTATTTT. Its translation: CASSLGSYDTQYF.

This clone was seen only a few times. The gene calls are TRBV2 and TRBJ1-1; D is ambiguous. CDR1 is SNHLY and CDR2 is FYNNEI in the germline V gene. V dropped 3 bases and J dropped 1 base, with 6 bases sitting between them. The CDR3 has 13 amino acids. Written as DNA, the CDR3 is TGTGCCAGCAGTGATTCAGGGAACACTGAAGCTTTCTTT. Protein product: CASSDSGNTEAFF.

The V and J genes are TRBV7-9 and TRBJ2-1, with 14 bases lining up with TRBD2. The CDR3 contains 19 residues. After removal of 4 bases from V and 11 bases from J, the junction contained 19 bases not matched to a gene. CDR1 and CDR2 from the germline V gene are SEHNR and FQNEAQ (reference sequence). DNA of the CDR3: TGTGCCAGCAGCTCGAGCACAGGGGATCCGGGACTAGCGGGGGTTCAGCAGTTCTTC. Its protein product is CASSSSTGDPGLAGVQQFF.

The chain uses TRBV29-1 and TRBJ2-5; D is perhaps TRBD1 (5 bases). Trimming cost V 6 bases and J 4 bases, with 18 bases left between them. Germline CDR1 and CDR2: SQVTM and ANQGSEA. The CDR3 sequence is 14 residues long. DNA of the CDR3: TGCAGCGTCCCTCTTCCCAGGGTGGGAGAGACCCAGTACTTC. Protein sequence: CSVPLPRVGETQYF.

The chain employs TRBV14 and TRBJ2-3; 11 nucleotides match TRBD1. The junction had 6 bases not matched to a gene; V was cut back by 5 bases and J by 5 bases. CDR3 length: 15 residues. Germline lookup yields CDR1 SGHDN and CDR2 FVKESK. The CDR3 here is CASSYGQGAGDTQYF. As DNA, the CDR3 is TGTGCCAGCAGCTATGGACAGGGGGCGGGAGATACGCAGTATTTT.

V is TRBV27 and J is TRBJ1-5; D not resolved. With 5 bases removed from V and 4 bases from J, the gap between germline ends came to 18 bases. The germline V gene has CDR1 MNHEY and CDR2 SMNVEV (reference sequence). The CDR3 length is 16 residues. CDR3 region: CASSPIQARGNQPQHF. The DNA of the CDR3 is TGTGCCAGCAGTCCCATCCAAGCGCGGGGAAATCAGCCCCAGCATTTT.

The chain is built from TRBV28 and TRBJ2-7, with D possibly being TRBD2 (6 bases). The CDR3 totals 14 residues. V was cut by 7 bases and J by 4 bases, with 17 bases left in between. Per the germline V gene, CDR1 is MDHEN and CDR2 is SYDVKM. CDR3 sequence (DNA): TGTGCCAGCATTCAGGAGGGGTCCTCATACGAGCAGTACTTC. Encoded protein: CASIQEGSSYEQYF.

The genes are TRBV27 and TRBJ1-2; 8 positions match TRBD1. Trimming took 5 bases from V and 0 from J; bases not matched to a gene: 5. This CDR3 is 15 amino acids long. Germline-derived CDR1 and CDR2 are MNHEY and SMNVEV (reference sequence). CDR3 sequence reads: CASSARDRTNYGYTF. Written as DNA, the CDR3 is TGTGCCAGCAGTGCCCGGGACAGGACTAACTATGGCTACACCTTC.

The chain joins TRBV7-2 to TRBJ2-2, with D tentatively TRBD1 (6 bases). V was trimmed by 7 bases and J by 3 bases, leaving 12 bases between them. The V gene's germline CDR1 is SGHTA and CDR2 FQGNSA. The CDR3 runs to 14 residues. The CDR3: CASTNYRDTGELFF. CDR3 in DNA: TGTGCCAGCACCAACTACAGGGACACCGGGGAGCTGTTTTTT.

In regard to this clone: One end of the junction is discordant with germline, which a read error may explain. The chain links TRBV7-9 to TRBJ2-7; D might be TRBD2 (5 bases). Germline assignment: CDR1 SEHNR and CDR2 FQNEAQ (reference sequence). The CDR3 has 9 amino acids. CDR3 loop: CASSLTSRF. DNA of the CDR3: TGTGCCAGCAGCTTAACTAGTCGGTTC.

In this sample, this clone turned up many times. The J gene is TRBJ1-2, the V gene TRBV2; D may be TRBD1 (5 bases). Between the trimmed V and J ends, which lost 11 bases and 5 bases, there was a span of 18 bases. The CDR3 is 13 amino acids. From germline, CDR1 is SNHLY and CDR2 FYNNEI. The CDR3 reads CARKGAGLYGYTF. CDR3 sequence (DNA): TGTGCCCGAAAAGGGGCAGGGCTTTATGGCTACACCTTC. Full variable domain (rest looked up from reference TRBV2 and TRBJ1-2): EPEVTQTPSHQVTQMGQEVILRCVPISNHLYFYWYRQILGQKVEFLVSFYNNEISEKSEIFDDQFSVERPDGSNFTLKIRSTKLEDSAMYFCARKGAGLYGYTFGSGTRLTVV.

The gene calls are TRBV10-3 and TRBJ2-1, with 11 bases matching TRBD1. The CDR3 has 16 amino acids. Germline V gives CDR1 ENHRY, CDR2 SYGVKD. The V and J ends lost 4 bases and 8 bases, in that order; junction bases with no gene match: 10. For the CDR3, the DNA is TGTGCCATCAGTGTCCAGGACAGGGGGCCCGCCGATGAGCAGTTCTTC. Protein sequence: CAISVQDRGPADEQFF.

The V call is TRBV5-6, the J call TRBJ1-1; 8 positions match TRBD1. V shed 4 bases and J 5 bases; nucleotides not matched to a gene: 10. CDR1 is SGHDT and CDR2 is YYEEEE in the germline V gene. The CDR3 extends over 15 amino acids. The DNA of the CDR3 is TGTGCCAGCAGCCCGCCGGAGACAGGGGTGACTGAAGCTTTCTTT. It codes for CASSPPETGVTEAFF.

This clone showed up just once. The chain couples TRBV9 to TRBJ2-1; maybe TRBD1 (6 bases). The germline V gene encodes CDR1 SGDLS and CDR2 YYNGEE. Trimming removed 0 bases at V and 6 bases at J, with 13 bases between. There are 15 residues in the CDR3. CDR3 protein: CASSVGGGRINEQFF. Here the CDR3 DNA reads TGTGCCAGCAGCGTAGGTGGGGGCAGGATCAATGAGCAGTTCTTC.

DNA of the CDR3: TGTGCCACCAGCGGCCAAGGGGCCCCTGATTCACCCCTCCACTTT. Translated: CATSGQGAPDSPLHF. This rearrangement joins TRBV15 to TRBJ1-6; maybe TRBD1 (5 bases). This CDR3 contains 15 residues. CDR1 LNHNV and CDR2 YYDKDF come from the germline V gene (reference sequence). V was shortened by 5 bases and J by 8 bases, with 16 bases between the two germline ends.

This clone was observed a few times. The genes are TRBV6-4 and TRBJ2-1, with D unclear. The V end was cut by 0 bases, the J end by 9 bases, with 9 bases between. The V gene's germline CDR1 is MRHNA and CDR2 SNTAGT. CDR3 length: 13 residues. Here the CDR3 DNA reads TGTGCCAGCAGTGACTCCCACCCGGGTGAGCAGTTCTTC. Its protein product is CASSDSHPGEQFF.

This chain joins TRBV28 and TRBJ2-1, with 12 bases that match TRBD2. The CDR3 is 17 amino acids. V trimming: 3 bases; J trimming: 6 bases; junction bases outside the gene matches: 9. Germline V gives CDR1 MDHEN, CDR2 SYDVKM. The CDR3 loop reads CASSFWTSGEESNEQFF. DNA of the CDR3: TGTGCCAGCAGTTTCTGGACTAGCGGGGAGGAATCCAATGAGCAGTTCTTC.

The chain links TRBV7-8 to TRBJ2-5, with 10 bases fitting TRBD1. Per the germline V gene, CDR1 is SGHVS and CDR2 is FQNEAQ. Trimming took 5 bases from V and 7 from J; bases not matched to a gene: 10. This CDR3 comprises 15 residues. The CDR3, as DNA: TGTGCCAGCAGCCTGGGACAGGGGCGCGTTCGGACCCAGTACTTC. Translated: CASSLGQGRVRTQYF.

This rearrangement joins TRBV6-4 to TRBJ2-2; D is uncertain. V lost 3 bases, J lost 8 bases, and 10 bases lay in between. This CDR3 has 13 residues. Germline CDR1 and CDR2: MRHNA and SNTAGT. The CDR3 coding sequence is TGTGCCAGCAGTGATACCCCTGAGGGGGAGCTGTTTTTT. This encodes CASSDTPEGELFF.

The chain uses TRBV4-1 and TRBJ1-4; weak D call: TRBD1 (5 bases). This CDR3 is 16 amino acids long. The V end was cut by 1 base, the J end by 6 bases, with 15 bases between. Germline V gene sequence: CDR1 MGHRA, CDR2 YSYEKL. DNA of the CDR3: TGCGCCAGCAGCCAAGCCTTGTGGGGGGTAGATGAAAAACTGTTTTTT. Its protein is CASSQALWGVDEKLFF.